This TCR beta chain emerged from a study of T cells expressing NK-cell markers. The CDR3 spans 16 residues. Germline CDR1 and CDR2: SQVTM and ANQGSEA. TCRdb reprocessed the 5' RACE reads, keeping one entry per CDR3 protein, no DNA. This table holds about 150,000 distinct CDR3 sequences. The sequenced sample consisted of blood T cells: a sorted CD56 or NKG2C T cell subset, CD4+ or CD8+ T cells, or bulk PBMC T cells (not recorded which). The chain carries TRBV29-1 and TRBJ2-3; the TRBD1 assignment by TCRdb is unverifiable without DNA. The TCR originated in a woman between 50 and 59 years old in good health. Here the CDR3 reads CSVEDRPNYPGDTQYF.